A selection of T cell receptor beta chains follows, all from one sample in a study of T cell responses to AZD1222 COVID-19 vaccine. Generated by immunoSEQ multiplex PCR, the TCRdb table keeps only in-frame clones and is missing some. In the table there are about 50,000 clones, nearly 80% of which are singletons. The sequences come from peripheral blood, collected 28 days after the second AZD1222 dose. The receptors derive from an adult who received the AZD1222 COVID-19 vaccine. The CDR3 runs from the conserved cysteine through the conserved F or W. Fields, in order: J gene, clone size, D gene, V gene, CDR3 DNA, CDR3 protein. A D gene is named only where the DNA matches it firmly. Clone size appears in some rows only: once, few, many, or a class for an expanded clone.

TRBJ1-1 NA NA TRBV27 TGTGCCAGCAGTTTGGGGTGGCTGAACACTGAAGCTTTCTTT CASSLGWLNTEAFF
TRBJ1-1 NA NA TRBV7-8 TGTGCCAGCAGCTTATTCAGGGCCACTGAAGCTTTCTTT CASSLFRATEAFF
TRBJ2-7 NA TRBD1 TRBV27 TGTGCCAGCAGTTTTGGACAGGGGATCTCCTACGAGCAGTACTTC CASSFGQGISYEQYF
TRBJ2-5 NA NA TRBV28 TGTGCCAGCAGCACCTATCGGGGGCGGCAAGAGACCCAGTACTTC CASSTYRGRQETQYF
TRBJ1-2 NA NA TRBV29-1 TGCAGCGTGGGAGCGATGACGAGTGGCTACACCTTC CSVGAMTSGYTF
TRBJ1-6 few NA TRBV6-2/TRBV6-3 TGTGCCAGCAGTCGCGACGGATACAATTCACCCCTCCACTTT CASSRDGYNSPLHF
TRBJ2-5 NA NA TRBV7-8 TGTGCCAGCAGCTTAACGGACTTTCAAGAGACCCAGTACTTC CASSLTDFQETQYF
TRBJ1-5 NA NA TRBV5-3 TGTGCCAGAAGAATCCCGACAGTTAGCAATCAGCCCCAGCATTTT CARRIPTVSNQPQHF
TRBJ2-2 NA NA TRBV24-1 TGTGCCACCAGTGCAGCAGGGGCGCCGCACACCGGGGAGCTGTTTTTT CATSAAGAPHTGELFF
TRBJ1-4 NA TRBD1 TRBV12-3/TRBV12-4 TGTGCCAGCAGGACAGGGATCGCAGAAAAACTGTTTTTT CASRTGIAEKLFF
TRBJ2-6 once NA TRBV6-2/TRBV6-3 TGTGCCAGCAGCACAGGGTCCGGGGCCAACGTCCTGACTTTC CASSTGSGANVLTF
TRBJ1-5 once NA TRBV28 TGTGCCAGCAGTGTACCCTGGGCCGGGGGCGCATGGGGAAGCAATCAGCCCCAGCATTTT CASSVPWAGGAWGSNQPQHF
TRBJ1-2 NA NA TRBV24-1 TGTGCCACCAGTGATTTCGGAGATGTTGGCTACACCTTC CATSDFGDVGYTF
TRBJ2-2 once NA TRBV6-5 TGTGCCAGCAACACCCAGACAGGGAACACCGGGGAGCTGTTTTTT CASNTQTGNTGELFF
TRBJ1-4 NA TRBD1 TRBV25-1 TGTGCCAGCAGCCCAGGGACAGGGCAGGGGAAACTGTTTTTT CASSPGTGQGKLFF
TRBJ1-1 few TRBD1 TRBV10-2 TGCGCCAGCCGTGGGACAGGAACGAACACTGAAGCTTTCTTT CASRGTGTNTEAFF
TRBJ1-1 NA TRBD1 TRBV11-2 TGTGCCAGCAGCAAGGGGGCCACGGGGGTGAGGACTGAAGCTTTCTTT CASSKGATGVRTEAFF
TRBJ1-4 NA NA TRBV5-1 TGCGCCAGCAGCTCGCAGGGAAGAACGACTAATGAAAAACTGTTTTTT CASSSQGRTTNEKLFF
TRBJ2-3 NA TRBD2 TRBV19 TGTGCCGCCTCGGGCGGGGGAACAGATACGCAGTATTTT CAASGGGTDTQYF
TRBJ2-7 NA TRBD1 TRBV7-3 TGTGCCAGCAGCTTATTAACAGGGGGAGAGCAGTACTTC CASSLLTGGEQYF
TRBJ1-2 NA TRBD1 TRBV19 TGTGCCAGTAGTCCTTGGGACAGGGGAGGCTATGGCTACACCTTC CASSPWDRGGYGYTF
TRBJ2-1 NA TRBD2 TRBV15 TGTGCCACCAGCAGAGGGGGCGGGAGGGCCCATGAGCAGTTCTTC CATSRGGGRAHEQFF
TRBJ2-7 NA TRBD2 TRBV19 TGTGCCAGTAGTCCACTAGCGGGATACGCATACGAGCAGTACTTC CASSPLAGYAYEQYF
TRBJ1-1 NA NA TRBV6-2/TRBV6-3 TGTGCCAGCAGTTACGGGCTGGCTGAAGCTTTCTTT CASSYGLAEAFF
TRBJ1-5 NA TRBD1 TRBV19 TGTGCCAGTGGTTGGACAGGATTCAATCAGCCCCAGCATTTT CASGWTGFNQPQHF
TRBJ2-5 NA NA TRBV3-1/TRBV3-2 TGTGCCAGCAGCCAAGGCGTGTCGGGGGCAGAGACCCAGTACTTC CASSQGVSGAETQYF
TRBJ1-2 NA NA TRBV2 TGTGCCAGCAGTGGGGACCACAGGGATGGCTACACCTTC CASSGDHRDGYTF
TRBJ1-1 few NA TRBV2 TGTGCCAGCAGAGCCGGACGGGGCACTGAAGCTTTCTTT CASRAGRGTEAFF
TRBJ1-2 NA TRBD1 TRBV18 TGTGCCAGCTCACCAGGTTGGGACAGGGGTTATGGCTACACCTTC CASSPGWDRGYGYTF
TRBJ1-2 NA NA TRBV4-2 TGTGCCAGCAGCCCTCACGGGCAGGGTCAAGGGGATGGCTACACCTTC CASSPHGQGQGDGYTF
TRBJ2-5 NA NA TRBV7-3 TGTGCCAGCAGCTTAGCGGCAAGGAAGACCCAGTACTTC CASSLAARKTQYF
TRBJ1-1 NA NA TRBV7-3 TGTGCCAGCAGTCGATTGCCCCTTGGAGGAGGAAACGCTGAAGCTTTCTTT CASSRLPLGGGNAEAFF
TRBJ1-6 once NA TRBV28 TGTGCCAGCAGTTTGACAGCTCCCCTTTCCCTCCACTTT CASSLTAPLSLHF
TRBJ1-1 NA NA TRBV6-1 TGTGCCAGCAGTGATCGTCAGGGGAACACTGAAGCTTTCTTT CASSDRQGNTEAFF
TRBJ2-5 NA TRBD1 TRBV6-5 TGTGCCAGCAGAGGACAGGGGAGGGAGACCCAGTACTTC CASRGQGRETQYF
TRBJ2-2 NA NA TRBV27 TGTGCCAGCAGTTTTCTCGCCGGGGAGCTGTTTTTT CASSFLAGELFF
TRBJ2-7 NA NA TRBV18 TGTGCCAGCTCACCCGTACTCAACTCCTACGAGCAGTACTTC CASSPVLNSYEQYF
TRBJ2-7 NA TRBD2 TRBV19 TGTGCCAGTAGTATAAGTAGCGGGAGTTACGAGCAGTACTTC CASSISSGSYEQYF
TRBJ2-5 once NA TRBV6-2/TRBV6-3 TGTGCCAGCAGTTGGGGCAGGGAAGAGACCCAGTACTTC CASSWGREETQYF
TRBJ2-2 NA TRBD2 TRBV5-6 TGTGCCAGCAGCTGGGGAGGGGACACCGGGGAGCTGTTTTTT CASSWGGDTGELFF